Below, one T cell receptor beta chain is given with its context. Data came from immunoSEQ multiplex PCR; TCRdb stores just in-frame clones and leaves some out. Of 55,000 to 70,000 clones listed, 80% to 95% are singletons. The CDR3 is 15 residues long. The germline V gene encodes CDR1 SGDLS and CDR2 YYNGEE. Trimming left V 1 base short and J 2 bases short, with 11 bases between. The data were taken from a study of T cell changes during pregnancy in multiple sclerosis. The sequencing here drew on CD4+ T cells from peripheral blood mononuclear cells, taken after pregnancy. This receptor was identified in a female donor with multiple sclerosis, enrolled in a pregnancy study. The V and J genes are TRBV9 and TRBJ2-3, with TRBD1 as a possible D gene (6 bases). CDR3 region: CASSVYRDFTDTQYF. The CDR3 nucleotides read TGTGCCAGCAGCGTATACAGGGATTTCACAGATACGCAGTATTTT.